The next 23 T cell receptor beta chains were all read from a single sample in a study of T cell responses to AZD1222 COVID-19 vaccine. Profiled with immunoSEQ multiplex PCR; TCRdb holds only in-frame clones, not every one. The sample yields tens of thousands of clones, around 81% seen once. This sample comprised peripheral blood, obtained 28 days after the second AZD1222 dose. The receptors come from an adult who received the AZD1222 COVID-19 vaccine.

This chain connects TRBV5-1 to TRBJ2-1, with TRBD2 identical over 14 bases. This CDR3 is 16 amino acids long. Losses at the gene ends were 0 bases for V and 5 bases for J; bases not matched to a gene: 1. Per the germline V gene, CDR1 is SGHRS and CDR2 is YFSETQ. CDR3 bases: TGCGCCAGCAGCTTGGAGACTAGCGGGAGGGACAATGAGCAGTTCTTC. It translates to CASSLETSGRDNEQFF.

The rearrangement joins TRBV7-3 to TRBJ2-2, with 9 bases matching TRBD2. V shed 1 base, J shed 4 bases, and the junction held 4 bases outside the gene matches. Germline-derived CDR1 and CDR2 are SGHTA and FQGTGA. The CDR3 has 16 residues. CDR3 in DNA: TGTGCCAGCAGCTTAAAGCTAGCGGGACTCACCGGGGAGCTGTTTTTT. This translates into CASSLKLAGLTGELFF. Filled out from reference TRBV7-3 and TRBJ2-2, the complete variable domain reads GAGVSQTPSNKVTEKGKYVELRCDPISGHTALYWYRQSLGQGPEFLIYFQGTGAADDSGLPNDRFFAVRPEGSVSTLKIQRTERGDSAVYLCASSLKLAGLTGELFFGEGSRLTVL.

V usage is TRBV6-1 and J usage is TRBJ2-7; no definite D call. The CDR3 totals 13 residues. Germline V gene data show CDR1 as MNHNS and CDR2 as SASEGT. Trimming cost V 0 bases and J 7 bases, with 10 bases left between them. CDR3 DNA sequence: TGTGCCAGCAGTGAAGCAGGGCTGGGGGAGCAGTACTTC. Translating gives CASSEAGLGEQYF.

V is TRBV27 and J is TRBJ2-7; TRBD1 agrees at 9 bases. Germline CDR1 is MNHEY and CDR2 is SMNVEV (reference sequence). The CDR3 length is 14 residues. Trimming took 3 bases from V and 3 from J; bases not matched to a gene: 3. The CDR3 here is CASSFLGQGYEQYF. DNA for the CDR3: TGTGCCAGCAGTTTTTTGGGACAGGGCTACGAGCAGTACTTC.

Note on this clone: A read error may produce the germline difference seen at one junction end. This chain links TRBV19 with TRBJ2-7; 12 bases are a match to TRBD2. The CDR3 is made up of 18 amino acids. Looked up from germline, CDR1 is LNHDA and CDR2 is SQIVND (reference sequence). This CDR3 reads CASSIDATSGRLTYEQYF. The CDR3 DNA sequence: TGTGCCAGTAGCATAGATGCGACTAGCGGGAGACTTACCTACGAGCAGTACTTC.

This chain links TRBV30 with TRBJ1-6; a weak D match, TRBD1 (5 bases). Trimming took 3 bases from V and 7 from J, leaving 10 bases between them. The germline V gene has CDR1 GTSNPN and CDR2 SVGIG (reference sequence). This CDR3 has 13 residues. CDR3 sequence (DNA): TGTGCCTGGAGCGCCCAGGGAAATTCACCCCTCCACTTT. It yields the protein CAWSAQGNSPLHF.

The V gene is TRBV7-9, the J gene TRBJ1-6; D unclear. V lost 6 bases to trimming and J lost 5 bases, with 11 bases between them. Germline values: CDR1 SEHNR, CDR2 FQNEAQ (reference sequence). The CDR3 has 14 residues. CDR3 loop: CASRFDPDNSPLHF. CDR3 coding DNA: TGTGCCAGCAGGTTCGACCCCGATAATTCACCCCTCCACTTT.

The chain couples TRBV6-4 to TRBJ2-7, with 7 bases that match TRBD1. CDR3 size: 14 residues. V lost 5 bases, J lost 2 bases, and 6 bases stayed unmatched. Germline V lookup: CDR1 MRHNA, CDR2 SNTAGT. CDR3 nucleotide sequence: TGTGCCAGCAGTAGCCGGGACAGTACCTACGAGCAGTACTTC. This translates into CASSSRDSTYEQYF.

There are a few counts of this clone. The chain links TRBV4-3 to TRBJ2-5, with 11 positions matching TRBD1. The CDR3 covers 18 residues. Germline trimming cut 0 bases from V and 4 bases from J; bases unmatched to any gene: 10. Germline V lookup: CDR1 LGHNA, CDR2 YSLEER. CDR3 sequence: CASSQDWTGGPLGETQYF. The CDR3 DNA reads as TGCGCCAGCAGCCAAGATTGGACAGGGGGCCCCTTAGGAGAGACCCAGTACTTC.

This chain connects TRBV28 to TRBJ1-1; D ambiguous. V was pared by 6 bases and J by 0 bases, with 11 bases between. CDR3 length equals 14 residues. The germline V gene encodes CDR1 MDHEN and CDR2 SYDVKM. The CDR3: CASSEAAVNTEAFF. The CDR3 DNA sequence: TGTGCCAGCAGCGAGGCTGCGGTGAACACTGAAGCTTTCTTT.

The rearrangement uses TRBV7-9 and TRBJ1-3; D is uncertain. Germline V gene sequence: CDR1 SEHNR, CDR2 FQNEAQ (reference sequence). The CDR3 extends over 15 amino acids. V was shortened by 3 bases and J by 1 base, with 10 bases between the two germline ends. The CDR3 bases are TGTGCCAGCAGCTTTTCGTCCAATTCTGGAAACACCATATATTTT. Translation: CASSFSSNSGNTIYF.

The chain employs TRBV19 and TRBJ2-2, with TRBD2 as a possible D gene (6 bases). Germline V gene lookup returns CDR1 LNHDA and CDR2 SQIVND (reference sequence). This CDR3 contains 16 residues. Trimming cost V 10 bases and J 7 bases, with 25 bases left between them. CDR3 sequence (DNA): TGTGCCACCCAGAAAACCTTCGGGACTTCAAGCGGGGAGCTGTTTTTT. Residues: CATQKTFGTSSGELFF.

This chain connects TRBV27 to TRBJ1-5, with TRBD1 identical over 7 bases. Germline V gene lookup returns CDR1 MNHEY and CDR2 SMNVEV (reference sequence). This CDR3 has 16 residues. The ends lost 0 bases at V and 3 bases at J; junction bases unmatched: 5. The CDR3 sequence is CASSLSATGNNQPQHF. DNA of the CDR3: TGTGCCAGCAGTTTATCGGCGACAGGGAACAATCAGCCCCAGCATTTT.

The chain employs TRBV30 and TRBJ2-3; 10 bases match TRBD2. The germline CDR1 and CDR2 sequences are GTSNPN and SVGIG (reference sequence). The V segment lost 2 bases and the J segment 5 bases; nucleotides outside the gene matches: 13. The CDR3 is 17 amino acids. The CDR3 is CAWSRALSGRAGDTQYF. The DNA of the CDR3 is TGTGCCTGGAGTCGTGCCCTAAGCGGGAGGGCCGGAGATACGCAGTATTTT.

This chain connects TRBV5-4 to TRBJ2-3; 8 bases agree with TRBD2. The CDR3 length is 15 residues. Germline V gene data show CDR1 as SGHNT and CDR2 as YYREEE (reference sequence). Trimming at V came to 0 bases and at J to 4 bases, leaving 4 bases not matched to a gene. In DNA, the CDR3 is TGTGCCAGCAGCTTGGCGGGGGGGGGCGCAGATACGCAGTATTTT. This codes for CASSLAGGGADTQYF.

This chain links TRBV27 with TRBJ2-7, with D tentatively TRBD1 (6 bases). Germline V CDR1 and CDR2: MNHEY, SMNVEV (reference sequence). The CDR3 has 14 amino acids. V lost 4 bases and J lost 0, with 10 bases in between. This chain's CDR3 is CASSYRANSYEQYF. The CDR3 coding sequence is TGTGCCAGCAGTTACAGGGCAAACTCCTACGAGCAGTACTTC.

The CDR3: CASSPPGTGLNTEAFF. In DNA, the CDR3 is TGTGCCAGCTCACCACCGGGGACAGGTCTGAACACTGAAGCTTTCTTT. J is TRBJ1-1 and V is TRBV18, with 8 positions matching TRBD1. V lost 0 bases and J lost 0; bases outside the gene matches: 3. The CDR3 extends over 16 amino acids. Germline-derived CDR1 and CDR2 are KGHSH and LQKENI.

This clone was detected a few times. The chain links TRBV29-1 to TRBJ2-1, with 10 bases fitting TRBD2. V trimming: 6 bases; J trimming: 0 bases; junction bases outside the gene matches: 2. This CDR3 contains 14 residues. Germline CDR1 reads SQVTM; CDR2 reads ANQGSEA. The CDR3 DNA is TGCAGCGTCCCTAGCGGGAGCTCCTACAATGAGCAGTTCTTC. This gives the protein CSVPSGSSYNEQFF.

The rearrangement links TRBV5-1 to TRBJ1-1; possible D gene TRBD1, 6 bases. There are 16 residues in the CDR3. Per germline, CDR1 SGHRS and CDR2 YFSETQ. The V end was cut by 0 bases, the J end by 0 bases, with 12 bases between. This CDR3 reads CASSLATGLMNTEAFF. As DNA, the CDR3 is TGCGCCAGCAGCTTGGCGACAGGACTCATGAACACTGAAGCTTTCTTT.

The chain recombines TRBV7-9 with TRBJ2-3, with D hard to call. There are 14 residues in the CDR3. CDR1 and CDR2 (germline): SEHNR, FQNEAQ (reference sequence). The V and J ends lost 5 bases and 0 bases respectively, with 9 bases between them. The CDR3 reads CASSPDISTDTQYF. The CDR3 DNA reads as TGTGCCAGCAGCCCCGATATTAGCACAGATACGCAGTATTTT.

This rearrangement joins TRBV28 to TRBJ1-2; D is ambiguous. There are 12 residues in the CDR3. Trimming removed 6 bases at V and 5 bases at J, with 10 bases between. CDR1 and CDR2 from the germline V gene are MDHEN and SYDVKM. The CDR3 DNA sequence: TGTGCCAGCAGGACACCGGGTTATGGCTACACCTTC. Its translation is CASRTPGYGYTF.

The V gene is TRBV18, the J gene TRBJ1-3; 7 positions agree with TRBD1. The CDR3 is 15 residues long. From germline, CDR1 is KGHSH and CDR2 LQKENI. Trimming removed 3 bases from V and 5 bases from J; junction bases left unmatched: 7. The CDR3 DNA reads TGTGCCAGCTCACCTCCCGGTAGGGGGCGAAACACCATATATTTT. Translation gives CASSPPGRGRNTIYF. Full variable domain (remainder filled in from reference TRBV18 and TRBJ1-3): NAGVMQNPRHLVRRRGQEARLRCSPMKGHSHVYWYRQLPEEGLKFMVYLQKENIIDESGMPKERFSAEFPKEGPSILRIQQVVRGDSAAYFCASSPPGRGRNTIYFGEGSWLTVV.

This clone appeared once. CDR3: CASSLGTGGFEKLFF. DNA of the CDR3: TGTGCCAGCAGTCTAGGGACAGGGGGGTTTGAAAAACTGTTTTTT. The chain has TRBV28 and TRBJ1-4; TRBD1 matches 11 bases. This CDR3 spans 15 amino acids. V trimming: 5 bases; J trimming: 7 bases; junction bases outside the gene matches: 6. Per germline, CDR1 MDHEN and CDR2 SYDVKM.